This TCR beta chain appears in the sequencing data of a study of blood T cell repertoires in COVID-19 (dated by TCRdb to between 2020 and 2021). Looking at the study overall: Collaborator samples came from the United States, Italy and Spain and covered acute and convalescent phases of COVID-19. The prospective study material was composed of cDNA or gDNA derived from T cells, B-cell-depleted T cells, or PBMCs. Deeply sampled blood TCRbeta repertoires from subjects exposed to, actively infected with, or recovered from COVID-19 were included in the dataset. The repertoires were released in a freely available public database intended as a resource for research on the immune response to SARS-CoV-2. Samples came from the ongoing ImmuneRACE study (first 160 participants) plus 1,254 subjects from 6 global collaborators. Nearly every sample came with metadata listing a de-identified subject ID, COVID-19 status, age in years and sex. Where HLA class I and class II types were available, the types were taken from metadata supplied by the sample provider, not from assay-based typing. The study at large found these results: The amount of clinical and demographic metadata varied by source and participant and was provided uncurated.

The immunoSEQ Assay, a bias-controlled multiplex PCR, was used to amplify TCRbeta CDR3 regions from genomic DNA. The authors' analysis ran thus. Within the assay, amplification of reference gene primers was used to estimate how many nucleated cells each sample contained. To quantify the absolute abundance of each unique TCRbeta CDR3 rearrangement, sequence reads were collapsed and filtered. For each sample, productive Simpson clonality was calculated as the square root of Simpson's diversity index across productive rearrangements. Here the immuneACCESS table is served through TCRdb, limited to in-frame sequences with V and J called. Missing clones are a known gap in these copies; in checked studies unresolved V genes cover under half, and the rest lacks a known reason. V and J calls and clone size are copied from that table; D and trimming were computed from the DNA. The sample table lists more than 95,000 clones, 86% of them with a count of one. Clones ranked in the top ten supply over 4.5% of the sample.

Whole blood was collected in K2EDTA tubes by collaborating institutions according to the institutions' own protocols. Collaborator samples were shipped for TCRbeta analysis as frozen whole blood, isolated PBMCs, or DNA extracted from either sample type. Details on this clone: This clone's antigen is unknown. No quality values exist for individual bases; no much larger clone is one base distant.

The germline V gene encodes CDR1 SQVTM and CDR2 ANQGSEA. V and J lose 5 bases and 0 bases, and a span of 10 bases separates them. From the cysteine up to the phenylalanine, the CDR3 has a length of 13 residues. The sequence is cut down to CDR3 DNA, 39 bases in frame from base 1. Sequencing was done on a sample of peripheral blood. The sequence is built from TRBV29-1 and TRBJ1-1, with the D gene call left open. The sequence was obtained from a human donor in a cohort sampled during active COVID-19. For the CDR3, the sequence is CSVLPGLNTEAFF. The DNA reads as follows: TGCAGCGTTCTCCCAGGCCTGAACACTGAAGCTTTCTTT.